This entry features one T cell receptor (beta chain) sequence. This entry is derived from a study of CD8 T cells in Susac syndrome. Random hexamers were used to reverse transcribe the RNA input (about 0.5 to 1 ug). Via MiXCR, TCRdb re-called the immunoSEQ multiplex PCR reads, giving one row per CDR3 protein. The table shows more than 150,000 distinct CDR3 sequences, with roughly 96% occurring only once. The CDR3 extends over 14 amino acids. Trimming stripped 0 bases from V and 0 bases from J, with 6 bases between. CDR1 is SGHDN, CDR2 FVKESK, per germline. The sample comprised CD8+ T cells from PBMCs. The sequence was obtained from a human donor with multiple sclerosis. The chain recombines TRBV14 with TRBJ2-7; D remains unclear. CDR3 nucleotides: TGTGCCAGCAGCCAAGAATCCTACTCCTACGAGCAGTACTTC. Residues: CASSQESYSYEQYF.